Shown below are 24 T cell receptor beta chains from a single sample sequenced in a study of T cells in Graves' hyperthyroidism and ophthalmopathy. TCR beta CDR3 region amplification was performed from RNA transcripts. Using the HTBI primer set, a first-round RT-PCR was run on the TCR CDR3. TCRdb ran MiXCR on the multiplex PCR reads and lists one entry per CDR3 protein. The sample has 300,000 to 400,000 distinct CDR3 sequences, 15% to 20% seen once. Specimen: blood. All receptors derive from a woman in her forties or fifties with Graves' hyperthyroidism.

CDR3 nucleotides: TGTGCCAGCACGACTAGCAACTACGAGCAGTACTTC. Translated, it gives CASTTSNYEQYF. The genes are TRBV3-1 and TRBJ2-7; 7 bases are shared with TRBD2. The CDR3 is 12 residues long. Looked up from germline, CDR1 is LGHDT and CDR2 is YNNKEL (reference sequence). Trimming at V came to 7 bases and at J to 3 bases, leaving 3 bases not matched to a gene.

In this sample, this clonotype turned up many times. The chain uses TRBV2 and TRBJ2-7, with D possibly TRBD1 on 6 matching bases. Germline loops: CDR1 SNHLY, CDR2 FYNNEI. Trimming took off 4 bases at V and 0 bases at J, with 16 bases between the two ends. The CDR3 loop spans 16 amino acids. For the CDR3, the DNA is TGTGCCAGCAGTGCGGACAGCCTAGCCCTCTCCTACGAGCAGTACGTC. Amino acids: CASSADSLALSYEQYV.

This clonotype was observed many times. V and J are TRBV11-2 and TRBJ1-2, with D maybe TRBD1 (5 bases). The V end lost 5 bases, the J end lost 4 bases, and 8 bases lay between the germline ends. Germline V gives CDR1 SGHAT, CDR2 FQNNGV. This CDR3 is 12 amino acids long. This CDR3 reads CASSIGGYGYTF. The CDR3 DNA sequence: TGTGCCAGCAGCATCGGGGGCTATGGCTACACCTTC.

There are many counts of this clonotype. The genes are TRBV11-2 and TRBJ2-7; D remains ambiguous. With 4 bases removed from V and 3 bases from J, the gap between germline ends came to 10 bases. The CDR3 spans 13 residues. Germline V gene data show CDR1 as SGHAT and CDR2 as FQNNGV. Here the CDR3 DNA reads TGTGCCAGCAGCTCCGGGCACTTCTACGAGCAGTACGTC. It translates to CASSSGHFYEQYV.

V is TRBV3-1 and J is TRBJ2-5, with D possibly TRBD1 on 5 matching bases. This CDR3 is built from 16 residues. The V end lost 4 bases, the J end lost 2 bases, and 17 bases lay between the germline ends. Germline V gene sequence: CDR1 LGHDT, CDR2 YNNKEL (reference sequence). The CDR3 region has the DNA TGTGCCAGCAGCCCAGGATCCTTGGACACGCAAGAGACCCAGTACTTC. Protein: CASSPGSLDTQETQYF.

The chain links TRBV9 to TRBJ2-3; 7 bases fit TRBD2. V shed 0 bases, J shed 4 bases, and the junction held 8 bases outside the gene matches. The CDR3 is 16 amino acids. CDR1 and CDR2 from the germline V gene are SGDLS and YYNGEE. Here the CDR3 reads CASSVDPGRGADTQYF. The DNA of the CDR3 is TGTGCCAGCAGCGTAGACCCGGGGAGGGGAGCAGATACGCAGTATTTT.

This clonotype has just a few counts. The chain carries TRBV28 and TRBJ2-7, with 13 bases aligning to TRBD2. Germline V CDR1 and CDR2: MDHEN, SYDVKM. Unmatched junction bases numbered 5, after V lost 5 bases and J lost 4 bases. The CDR3 contains 15 residues. The CDR3 loop is CASSKRTSGGYEQYF. CDR3 bases: TGTGCCAGCAGTAAGCGGACTAGCGGGGGATACGAGCAGTACTTC.

The V call is TRBV20-1, the J call TRBJ2-5, with a tentative D call TRBD2 (5 bases). This CDR3 is 14 amino acids long. Germline CDR1 DFQATT, CDR2 SNEGSKA (reference sequence). V shed 3 bases and J shed 6 bases, with 17 bases lying between them. The CDR3 sequence: CSASWPADPKTQYF. The CDR3 bases are TGCAGTGCTAGTTGGCCAGCGGACCCCAAGACCCAGTACTTC.

This clonotype turned up a few times. CDR3 amino acids: CSVTGRRNTGELFF. DNA of the CDR3: TGCAGCGTAACAGGGAGACGGAACACCGGGGAGCTGTTTTTT. The chain carries TRBV29-1 and TRBJ2-2; D might be TRBD1 (6 bases). This CDR3 spans 14 amino acids. Germline V gene lookup returns CDR1 SQVTM and CDR2 ANQGSEA. V lost 6 bases and J lost 1, with 12 bases in between.

Here the CDR3 reads CASSGSFIGLAETQYF. The CDR3 nucleotides are TGTGCCAGCAGCGGAAGCTTCATAGGGTTGGCTGAGACCCAGTACTTC. This rearrangement joins TRBV7-9 to TRBJ2-5; no reliable D call. CDR1 is SEHNR, CDR2 FQNEAQ, per germline (reference sequence). V was pared by 5 bases and J by 5 bases, with 21 bases between. CDR3 length: 16 residues.

This clonotype was found a few times. The DNA of the CDR3 is TGCGCCAGTCGTCGGGACACAGATACGCAGTATTTT. This encodes CASRRDTDTQYF. The chain is built from TRBV5-1 and TRBJ2-3, with a tentative D call TRBD2 (5 bases). CDR1 and CDR2 from the germline V gene are SGHRS and YFSETQ. Between the trimmed V and J ends, which lost 8 bases and 2 bases, there was a span of 9 bases. This CDR3 is 12 amino acids long.

Ten or more counts support this clonotype. V and J are TRBV5-1 and TRBJ2-7, with D possibly matching TRBD1 (6 bases). Germline CDR1 is SGHRS and CDR2 is YFSETQ. The CDR3 consists of 14 residues. Deletions cut 1 base from V and 5 bases from J, with 13 bases between. The CDR3 region is CASSLSGDGHEQYF. The CDR3 DNA sequence: TGCGCCAGCAGCTTGTCAGGGGATGGCCACGAGCAGTACTTC.

This clonotype has at least ten counts. The chain carries TRBV20-1 and TRBJ2-1, with 8 nucleotides matching TRBD1. The CDR3 length is 14 residues. Per the germline V gene, CDR1 is DFQATT and CDR2 is SNEGSKA (reference sequence). Trimming at V came to 6 bases and at J to 4 bases, leaving 8 bases not matched to a gene. CDR3 nucleotide sequence: TGCAGTGCCGACGGGGACAGGACTTACAATGAGCAGTTCTTC. Protein: CSADGDRTYNEQFF.

The rearrangement joins TRBV19 to TRBJ1-5; no definite D call. CDR1 and CDR2 (germline): LNHDA, SQIVND (reference sequence). V was pared by 3 bases and J by 1 base, with 10 bases between. There are 15 residues in the CDR3. CDR3: CASSIWGSSNQPQHF. DNA of the CDR3: TGTGCCAGTAGTATCTGGGGTTCGAGCAATCAGCCCCAGCATTTT.

This clonotype was found many times. J is TRBJ1-6 and V is TRBV7-8, with 7 bases that match TRBD1. V lost 2 bases to trimming and J lost 8 bases; unmatched junction nucleotides: 6. Germline CDR1 is SGHVS and CDR2 is FQNEAQ. CDR3 length equals 15 residues. The CDR3 DNA sequence: TGTGCCAGCAGCTTATTCGGGCAGGGGGATTCACCCCTCCACTTT. It encodes CASSLFGQGDSPLHF. Full variable domain (outside the CDR3, taken from reference TRBV7-8 and TRBJ1-6): GAGVSQSPRYKVAKRGQDVALRCDPISGHVSLFWYQQALGQGPEFLTYFQNEAQLDKSGLPSDRFFAERPEGSVSTLKIQRTQQEDSAVYLCASSLFGQGDSPLHFGNGTRLTVT.

The J gene is TRBJ1-4, the V gene TRBV6-2 or TRBV6-3; 7 positions agree with TRBD1. The trim removed 7 bases at V and 5 bases at J, leaving 7 bases unmatched. The CDR3 sequence is 14 residues long. Germline V gene lookup returns CDR1 MNHEY and CDR2 SVGEGT. The DNA for the CDR3 is TGTGCCAGCATCGCCGGGACAGAAAATGAAAAACTGTTTTTT. This gives the protein CASIAGTENEKLFF.

This clonotype has more than one count but fewer than ten. The rearrangement uses TRBV3-1 and TRBJ2-2; D is uncertain. The germline gives CDR1 LGHDT, CDR2 YNNKEL (reference sequence). The V gene lost 2 bases and the J gene lost 7 bases, with 26 bases spanning the gap. There are 19 residues in the CDR3. This chain's CDR3 is CASSQLMSAESVWVGELFF. The CDR3 DNA sequence: TGTGCCAGCAGCCAACTAATGTCGGCCGAGTCAGTGTGGGTCGGGGAGCTGTTTTTT. The full variable domain, rest sourced from reference TRBV3-1 and TRBJ2-2, is DTAVSQTPKYLVTQMGNDKSIKCEQNLGHDTMYWYKQDSKKFLKIMFSYNNKELIINETVPNRFSPKSPDKAHLNLHINSLELGDSAVYFCASSQLMSAESVWVGELFFGEGSRLTVL.

This clonotype occurred a few times. The gene calls are TRBV7-6 and TRBJ2-1; 11 positions agree with TRBD2. This CDR3 comprises 17 residues. The V segment lost 2 bases and the J segment 4 bases; nucleotides outside the gene matches: 7. Germline V gene lookup returns CDR1 SGHVS and CDR2 FNYEAQ. This CDR3 is CASSLSSGGNLYNEQFF. For the CDR3, the DNA is TGTGCCAGCAGCTTATCTAGCGGGGGGAACCTATACAATGAGCAGTTCTTC.

V is TRBV18 and J is TRBJ2-5, with 7 bases that match TRBD2. Losses at the gene ends were 6 bases for V and 0 bases for J; bases not matched to a gene: 4. The CDR3 is made up of 14 amino acids. Germline V lookup: CDR1 KGHSH, CDR2 LQKENI. CDR3 loop: CASSRGTYQETQYF. CDR3 sequence (DNA): TGTGCCAGCTCGCGGGGGACTTACCAAGAGACCCAGTACTTC.

Ten or more counts support this clonotype. V and J are TRBV6-1 and TRBJ2-1, with 9 positions matching TRBD2. The CDR3 runs 17 residues. J was trimmed by 8 bases and V by 8 bases; bases with no gene match: 19. CDR1 is MNHNS, CDR2 SASEGT, per germline. CDR3 residues: CASQKGVGGLAKDEQFF. CDR3 DNA sequence: TGTGCCAGCCAAAAAGGGGTAGGAGGACTAGCGAAGGATGAGCAGTTCTTC.

There are many counts of this clonotype. The V call is TRBV20-1, the J call TRBJ1-1, with D tentatively TRBD1 (5 bases). Deletions cut 1 base from V and 3 bases from J, with 12 bases between. The V gene's germline CDR1 is DFQATT and CDR2 SNEGSKA (reference sequence). This CDR3 has 14 amino acids. This CDR3 is CSARVAGLDTEAFF. CDR3 DNA: TGCAGTGCTAGAGTTGCGGGGCTAGACACTGAAGCTTTCTTT.

This chain uses TRBV4-1 with TRBJ1-1; D not certain. This CDR3 contains 14 residues. V shed 2 bases and J shed 11 bases, with 18 bases lying between them. Germline assignment: CDR1 MGHRA and CDR2 YSYEKL. In DNA, the CDR3 is TGCGCCAGCAGCCAATCACCAATCCTCGCCTACGCTTTCTTT. The encoded protein is CASSQSPILAYAFF.

The sample holds many counts of this clonotype. The chain couples TRBV2 to TRBJ2-3; D is unresolved. The CDR3 runs to 11 residues. The germline V gene encodes CDR1 SNHLY and CDR2 FYNNEI. Trimming left V 6 bases short and J 2 bases short, with 3 bases between. The CDR3 DNA sequence: TGTGCCAGCAGGGCCACAGATACGCAGTATTTT. Residues: CASRATDTQYF.

The rearrangement links TRBV2 to TRBJ2-5, with TRBD2 identical over 7 bases. Germline trimming cut 3 bases from V and 0 bases from J; bases unmatched to any gene: 4. The CDR3 consists of 15 residues. Germline V gene data show CDR1 as SNHLY and CDR2 as FYNNEI. CDR3 nucleotide sequence: TGTGCCAGCAGTGACCACGGGGGGTACCAAGAGACCCAGTACTTC. Its translation: CASSDHGGYQETQYF.